These 27 T cell receptor beta chains were sequenced from one sample in a study of human T cells and chemical hapten exposure. In TCRdb, the RACE reads were re-called with MiXCR into one record per CDR3 protein. The sample includes roughly 98,000 distinct CDR3 sequences, 9.5% to 15% of them seen just once. As for time point: patch test 1, 2 weeks after DPC sensitization. Treatment noted: therapeutic diphenylcyclopropenone sensitization with weekly scalp DPC. The sequencing used whole blood, collected in connection with sensitization to the hapten diphenylcyclopropenone (DPC). Every receptor here comes from a woman in her forties with alopecia areata. Some clones in this sample may be carry-over from other donors' samples.

This clonotype was found many times. The chain combines TRBV7-8 with TRBJ2-1, with a weak D call TRBD2 (5 bases). Germline lookup yields CDR1 SGHVS and CDR2 FQNEAQ. This CDR3 has 15 residues. Trimming cost V 5 bases and J 7 bases, with 18 bases left between them. The CDR3 DNA reads as TGTGCCAGCAGCCCCGCGGGTCACAAACGTAATGAGCAGTTCTTC. Amino acids: CASSPAGHKRNEQFF.

At least ten counts were recorded for this clonotype. The chain couples TRBV12-3 or TRBV12-4 to TRBJ2-7; 10 bases map to TRBD2. The CDR3 is 15 residues long. V was pared by 2 bases and J by 4 bases, with 5 bases of the junction left unmatched. For the CDR3, the DNA is TGTGCCAGCAGTTTATCTAGCGGGAGTACTTACGAGCAGTACTTC. This translates into CASSLSSGSTYEQYF.

The rearrangement joins TRBV6-2 or TRBV6-3 to TRBJ2-3; the D gene is possibly TRBD2 (5 bases). Germline lookup yields CDR1 MNHEY and CDR2 SVGEGT. The V end was cut by 4 bases, the J end by 1 base, with 12 bases between. The CDR3 spans 15 residues. CDR3 amino acids: CASSSGGHRTDTQYF. The CDR3 bases are TGTGCCAGCAGTTCTGGAGGCCACCGCACAGATACGCAGTATTTT.

A few counts support this clonotype. The rearrangement joins TRBV3-1 to TRBJ2-3; TRBD1 agrees at 11 bases. Unmatched junction bases numbered 8, after V lost 3 bases and J lost 6 bases. The CDR3 contains 16 residues. The germline V gene encodes CDR1 LGHDT and CDR2 YNNKEL (reference sequence). CDR3 sequence reads: CASSHYGTGGEDTQYF. In nucleotides, the CDR3 is TGTGCCAGCAGCCATTACGGGACAGGGGGTGAGGATACGCAGTATTTT.

This chain connects TRBV6-1 to TRBJ2-3; 9 nucleotides match TRBD1. Germline values: CDR1 MNHNS, CDR2 SASEGT. Germline trimming cut 2 bases from V and 4 bases from J; bases unmatched to any gene: 4. The CDR3 totals 15 residues. CDR3 amino acids: CASSERDRAADTQYF. For the CDR3, the DNA is TGTGCCAGCAGTGAAAGGGACAGGGCGGCAGATACGCAGTATTTT.

This clonotype was seen ten or more times. The chain employs TRBV12-3 or TRBV12-4 and TRBJ2-1; possibly TRBD2 for D (6 bases). CDR3 size: 15 residues. V was pared by 5 bases and J by 6 bases, with 17 bases between. The CDR3 spells CASSPGAGSINEQFF. The CDR3 region has the DNA TGTGCCAGCAGTCCCGGCGCGGGAAGTATCAATGAGCAGTTCTTC.

This clonotype has just a few counts. V and J are TRBV20-1 and TRBJ1-1; D is possibly TRBD1 (5 bases). Per the germline V gene, CDR1 is DFQATT and CDR2 is SNEGSKA (reference sequence). The CDR3 has 12 residues. V lost 6 bases and J lost 3, with 11 bases in between. CDR3 DNA sequence: TGCAGTGCAGAGGGGTTGGACACTGAAGCTTTCTTT. Encoded protein: CSAEGLDTEAFF.

This clonotype was counted at least ten times. The V gene is TRBV9, the J gene TRBJ2-3; D is unclear. Trimming took 4 bases from V and 5 from J, leaving 11 bases between them. Germline V gene lookup returns CDR1 SGDLS and CDR2 YYNGEE. The CDR3 is 13 amino acids. This CDR3 reads CASSTSGGDTQYF. The DNA of the CDR3 is TGTGCCAGCAGCACATCAGGCGGAGATACGCAGTATTTT.

V and J are TRBV20-1 and TRBJ2-1; either TRBD1 or TRBD2 may fit D (5 bases each). The germline gives CDR1 DFQATT, CDR2 SNEGSKA (reference sequence). V was shortened by 3 bases and J by 2 bases, with 14 bases between the two germline ends. The CDR3 length is 15 residues. Written as DNA, the CDR3 is TGCAGTGCTAGCGGGGCGGCCTCTGCCTACAATGAGCAGTTCTTC. It encodes CSASGAASAYNEQFF.

This clonotype was seen a handful of times. The chain employs TRBV6-5 and TRBJ2-5; D gene unclear. Germline values: CDR1 MNHEY, CDR2 SVGAGI. Trimming removed 5 bases at V and 13 bases at J, with 17 bases between. The CDR3 has 12 amino acids. CDR3 residues: CASSPPLGRTYF. In nucleotides, the CDR3 is TGTGCCAGCAGTCCCCCCCTGGGCAGAACGTACTTC.

J is TRBJ2-5 and V is TRBV7-2; D is undetermined. V was pared by 5 bases and J by 1 base, with 8 bases between. The CDR3 length is 13 residues. Germline V gene data show CDR1 as SGHTA and CDR2 as FQGNSA. The CDR3 loop is CASSVRVQETQYF. The DNA of the CDR3 is TGTGCCAGCAGCGTCCGGGTCCAAGAGACCCAGTACTTC.

The chain uses TRBV20-1 and TRBJ1-1; no clear D gene. Germline V gene data show CDR1 as DFQATT and CDR2 as SNEGSKA (reference sequence). The CDR3 has 14 amino acids. The chain's CDR3 is CSPRPGSQNTEAFF. CDR3 nucleotide sequence: TGCAGCCCGAGGCCGGGCAGCCAGAACACTGAAGCTTTCTTT.

This clonotype occurred a few times. The CDR3 is CASSVEFDTQYF. The DNA for the CDR3 is TGTGCCAGCAGCGTAGAATTCGATACGCAGTATTTT. This sequence joins TRBV9 and TRBJ2-3; D not certain. The V end lost 0 bases, the J end lost 6 bases, and 5 bases lay between the germline ends. This CDR3 comprises 12 residues. Germline V lookup: CDR1 SGDLS, CDR2 YYNGEE.

V and J are TRBV7-9 and TRBJ2-1, with D maybe TRBD2 (5 bases). There are 13 residues in the CDR3. V was trimmed by 3 bases and J by 8 bases, leaving 11 bases between them. The V gene's germline CDR1 is SEHNR and CDR2 FQNEAQ (reference sequence). The CDR3 nucleotides are TGTGCCAGCAGCTTGGGGAGTTTCGATGAGCAGTTCTTC. Protein product: CASSLGSFDEQFF.

This clonotype was detected many times. This chain connects TRBV28 to TRBJ1-5; D unclear. In germline, CDR1 is MDHEN, CDR2 SYDVKM. The CDR3 length is 14 residues. The V and J ends lost 1 base and 2 bases respectively, with 6 bases between them. The CDR3 nucleotides are TGTGCCAGCAGTTTATACACAGGCAATCAGCCCCAGCATTTT. It translates to CASSLYTGNQPQHF.

This clonotype was found a few times. This chain connects TRBV20-1 to TRBJ1-2, with TRBD1 matching 7 bases. The junction had 11 bases not matched to a gene; V was cut back by 7 bases and J by 6 bases. The CDR3 runs to 13 residues. CDR1 and CDR2 from the germline V gene are DFQATT and SNEGSKA (reference sequence). The CDR3 region is CSGILLQGHGYTF. The CDR3 DNA sequence: TGCAGTGGAATATTACTACAGGGGCATGGCTACACCTTC.

This clonotype was observed a handful of times. The J gene is TRBJ2-7, the V gene TRBV19, with a weak D call TRBD2 (5 bases). Germline values: CDR1 LNHDA, CDR2 SQIVND (reference sequence). Trimming stripped 3 bases from V and 5 bases from J, with 14 bases between. This CDR3 comprises 14 residues. The CDR3 sequence: CASSISGKDHEQYF. The CDR3, as DNA: TGTGCCAGTAGTATTTCGGGGAAGGACCACGAGCAGTACTTC.

This clonotype was observed at least ten times. The CDR3 sequence is CASSLDRRSGNTIYF. The CDR3 DNA reads as TGTGCCAGCAGTTTGGACAGGCGCTCTGGAAACACCATATATTTT. The chain has TRBV12-3 or TRBV12-4 and TRBJ1-3, with TRBD1 identical over 7 bases. The J segment lost 0 bases and the V segment lost 3 bases, leaving 2 bases of the junction unmatched. CDR3 length equals 15 residues.

This clonotype was detected a few times. The chain joins TRBV10-3 to TRBJ2-2, with D possibly TRBD2 on 6 matching bases. Germline-derived CDR1 and CDR2 are ENHRY and SYGVKD. The length of the CDR3 is 13 residues. Between the trimmed V and J ends, which lost 7 bases and 3 bases, there was a span of 9 bases. The CDR3 nucleotides are TGTGCCATCACGGGAGTAGACACCGGGGAGCTGTTTTTT. This translates into CAITGVDTGELFF.

Only a few counts were recorded for this clonotype. V and J are TRBV4-2 and TRBJ2-4, with D perhaps being TRBD1 or TRBD2 (5 bases each). Germline V gene data show CDR1 as LGHNA and CDR2 as YNFKEQ. V lost 5 bases to trimming and J lost 8 bases, with 16 bases between them. This CDR3 comprises 14 residues. As DNA, the CDR3 is TGTGCCAGCAGCGTTGGGACCCATGGCGACATTCAGTACTTC. This sequence encodes CASSVGTHGDIQYF.

This clonotype was seen only a few times. The chain uses TRBV29-1 and TRBJ2-3; perhaps TRBD2 as D (5 bases). V was pared by 0 bases and J by 2 bases, with 9 bases between. CDR1 SQVTM and CDR2 ANQGSEA come from the germline V gene. The CDR3 spans 14 residues. The DNA of the CDR3 is TGCAGCGTTGAAGAGGGAGCGACCACAGATACGCAGTATTTT. Translating it yields CSVEEGATTDTQYF.

The CDR3 region has the DNA TGTGCCCTATTGGCCGGTGCAAAGAACACTGAAGCTTTCTTT. Amino acids: CALLAGAKNTEAFF. The V call is TRBV28, the J call TRBJ1-1, with no clear D. The CDR3 covers 14 residues. V was cut by 11 bases and J by 1 base, with 17 bases left in between. Germline CDR1 reads MDHEN; CDR2 reads SYDVKM.

This clonotype was counted between two and nine times. The chain has TRBV7-2 and TRBJ2-3; D not resolved. This CDR3 is built from 14 residues. V lost 1 base, J lost 2 bases, and 7 bases lay in between. Germline V gene sequence: CDR1 SGHTA, CDR2 FQGNSA. In DNA form, the CDR3 reads TGTGCCAGCAGCTTAGGCTTCCACACAGATACGCAGTATTTT. Protein: CASSLGFHTDTQYF.

The chain combines TRBV18 with TRBJ2-7, with TRBD1 matching 9 bases. The germline V gene has CDR1 KGHSH and CDR2 LQKENI. With 4 bases clipped from V and 4 bases from J, the junction kept 8 bases outside the gene matches. The CDR3 is 15 amino acids. CDR3 region: CASSQGQGRTYEQYF. Here the CDR3 DNA reads TGTGCCAGCTCACAGGGACAGGGACGAACTTACGAGCAGTACTTC.

This clonotype has a handful of counts. The chain links TRBV13 to TRBJ1-4; 7 nucleotides line up with TRBD1. The J segment lost 6 bases and the V segment lost 6 bases, leaving 4 bases of the junction unmatched. The CDR3 length is 13 residues. Germline assignment: CDR1 PRHDT and CDR2 FYEKMQ (reference sequence). The CDR3 coding sequence is TGTGCCAGCAGTTTCGACAGGGATGAAAAACTGTTTTTT. It codes for CASSFDRDEKLFF.

This clonotype was detected many times. The rearrangement links TRBV10-2 to TRBJ1-5, with D possibly TRBD1 on 5 matching bases. This CDR3 contains 16 residues. The germline gives CDR1 WSHSY, CDR2 SAAADI. V lost 6 bases and J 3 bases, leaving 18 bases between the germline ends. CDR3 amino acids: CASRREYQGSNQPQHF. The CDR3 region has the DNA TGCGCCAGCAGAAGAGAATACCAGGGTTCCAATCAGCCCCAGCATTTT.

The genes are TRBV10-3 and TRBJ1-1; TRBD1 aligns across 8 bases. The V gene end was trimmed by 2 bases and the J gene end by 5 bases; junction bases not matched to a gene: 7. The germline CDR1 and CDR2 sequences are ENHRY and SYGVKD. The CDR3 is made up of 15 amino acids. The CDR3 loop is CAISEDATGATEAFF. For the CDR3, the DNA is TGTGCCATCAGTGAGGACGCGACAGGGGCAACTGAAGCTTTCTTT.